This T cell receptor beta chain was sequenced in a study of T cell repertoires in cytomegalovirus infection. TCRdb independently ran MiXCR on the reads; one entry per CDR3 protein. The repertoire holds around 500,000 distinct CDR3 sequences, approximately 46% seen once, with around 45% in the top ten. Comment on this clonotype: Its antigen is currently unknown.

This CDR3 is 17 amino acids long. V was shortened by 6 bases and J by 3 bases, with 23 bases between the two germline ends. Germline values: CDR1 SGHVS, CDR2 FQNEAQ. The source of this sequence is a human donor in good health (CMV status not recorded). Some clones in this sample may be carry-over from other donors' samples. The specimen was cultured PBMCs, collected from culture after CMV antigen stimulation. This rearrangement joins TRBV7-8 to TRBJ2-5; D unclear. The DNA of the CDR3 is TGTGCCAGCAGTTATAATATAGAAGGACGGCAGAAAGAGACCCAGTACTTC. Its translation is CASSYNIEGRQKETQYF. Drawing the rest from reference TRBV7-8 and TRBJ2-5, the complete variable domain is GAGVSQSPRYKVAKRGQDVALRCDPISGHVSLFWYQQALGQGPEFLTYFQNEAQLDKSGLPSDRFFAERPEGSVSTLKIQRTQQEDSAVYLCASSYNIEGRQKETQYFGPGTRLLVL.